A selection of T cell receptor beta chains follows, all from one sample in a study of T cells in tumors after PD-1 blockade. The repertoire was sequenced with immunoSEQ multiplex PCR; TCRdb's copy has only in-frame clones and lacks some. Of approximately 2,000 clones listed, 69% are singletons. Sequencing used tumor tissue, obtained before anti-PD-1 treatment. The receptor set was obtained from a human donor with basal cell carcinoma. CDR3s include the opening cysteine and the closing phenylalanine or tryptophan. Each record gives: J gene, D gene, clone size, V gene, CDR3 DNA, CDR3 protein. D genes are given only for firm matches. Some rows have no size entry. The others give once, few or many, or a class for an expanded clone.

j_gene: TRBJ2-1
d_gene: NA
abundance: NA
v_gene: TRBV4-2
CDR3nt: TGTGCCAGCAGCCAAGAGGGGGCCCAAGATAATGAGCAGTTCTTC
CDR3aa: CASSQEGAQDNEQFF

j_gene: TRBJ1-3
d_gene: NA
abundance: NA
v_gene: TRBV3-1/TRBV3-2
CDR3nt: TGTGCCAGCAGCCAATCTGGAAACACCATATATTTT
CDR3aa: CASSQSGNTIYF

j_gene: TRBJ2-1
d_gene: NA
abundance: NA
v_gene: TRBV9
CDR3nt: TGTGCCAGCAGCGTAGGGCTTCCCCATGAGCAGTTCTTC
CDR3aa: CASSVGLPHEQFF

j_gene: TRBJ1-5
d_gene: TRBD1
abundance: NA
v_gene: TRBV18
CDR3nt: TGTGCCAGCTCACCACCCGGGACAGGGAATAATCAGCCCCAGCATTTT
CDR3aa: CASSPPGTGNNQPQHF

j_gene: TRBJ2-2
d_gene: NA
abundance: NA
v_gene: TRBV18
CDR3nt: TGTGCCAGCTCACCAATACAGTCCGGGGAGCTGTTTTTT
CDR3aa: CASSPIQSGELFF

j_gene: TRBJ1-6
d_gene: NA
abundance: NA
v_gene: TRBV3-1/TRBV3-2
CDR3nt: TGTGCCAGCAGCCAAGGGGGGCAGGGTTCACCCCTCCACTTT
CDR3aa: CASSQGGQGSPLHF

j_gene: TRBJ1-1
d_gene: NA
abundance: NA
v_gene: TRBV28
CDR3nt: TGTGCCAGCAGTCCGGAGAGCTTAGGGAACACTGAAGCTTTCTTT
CDR3aa: CASSPESLGNTEAFF

j_gene: TRBJ2-5
d_gene: NA
abundance: NA
v_gene: TRBV3-1/TRBV3-2
CDR3nt: TGTGCCAGCAGCCAAGGTACCCCGGGAGAGACCCAGTACTTC
CDR3aa: CASSQGTPGETQYF

j_gene: TRBJ1-1
d_gene: NA
abundance: NA
v_gene: TRBV7-6
CDR3nt: TGTGCCAGCAGCTCGCCGGGGTACACTGAAGCTTTCTTT
CDR3aa: CASSSPGYTEAFF

j_gene: TRBJ1-1
d_gene: NA
abundance: NA
v_gene: TRBV3-1/TRBV3-2
CDR3nt: TGTGCCAGCAGCCAAGGCAACACTGAAGCTTTCTTT
CDR3aa: CASSQGNTEAFF

j_gene: TRBJ1-6
d_gene: TRBD1
abundance: few
v_gene: TRBV27
CDR3nt: TGTGCCAGCAGTTTAAGGCCGACAGGGGCGAATTCACCCCTCCACTTT
CDR3aa: CASSLRPTGANSPLHF

j_gene: TRBJ2-7
d_gene: NA
abundance: NA
v_gene: TRBV9
CDR3nt: TGTGCCAGCAGCATAGGTTCCCAAAGCTCCTACGAGCAGTACTTC
CDR3aa: CASSIGSQSSYEQYF

j_gene: TRBJ1-1
d_gene: TRBD1
abundance: NA
v_gene: TRBV5-1
CDR3nt: TGCGCCAGCAGCTCGACAGGGGTGAAAACTGAAGCTTTCTTT
CDR3aa: CASSSTGVKTEAFF

j_gene: TRBJ2-3
d_gene: NA
abundance: NA
v_gene: TRBV27
CDR3nt: TGTGCCAGCAGTTCAGTGACATTGAGCACAGATACGCAGTATTTT
CDR3aa: CASSSVTLSTDTQYF

j_gene: TRBJ1-5
d_gene: TRBD1
abundance: NA
v_gene: TRBV6-6
CDR3nt: TGTGCCAGCAGCGATCTCGGACAGGGCAATCAGCCCCAGCATTTT
CDR3aa: CASSDLGQGNQPQHF

j_gene: TRBJ1-1
d_gene: NA
abundance: few
v_gene: TRBV11-1
CDR3nt: TGTGCCAGCACCTCGGAGGGGCGTCTGAACACTGAAGCTTTCTTT
CDR3aa: CASTSEGRLNTEAFF

j_gene: TRBJ1-1
d_gene: NA
abundance: few
v_gene: TRBV6-1
CDR3nt: TGTGCCAGCAGTGAAGCGGGGGGGACTGAAGCTTTCTTT
CDR3aa: CASSEAGGTEAFF

j_gene: TRBJ2-7
d_gene: TRBD2
abundance: NA
v_gene: TRBV6-2/TRBV6-3
CDR3nt: TGTGCCAGCAGCTTCGGGGGGGAGCAGTACTTC
CDR3aa: CASSFGGEQYF